This T cell receptor beta chain was recovered during a study of blood T cells in healthy people across ages. Study-level findings and limits: When one million T cells were used, diversity estimates were thought to be underestimates. Expanded clonotype shifts may have been confounded, as the donors had an unknown CMV status.

The second PCR ran roughly 7 to 11 cycles with a sample-barcoded 5' primer and J-beta primers. Each cDNA molecule was tagged by a template-switch adaptor with 12 random nucleotides. Per-sample output comprised a minimum of 2.5 million paired-end reads containing CDR3. One entry per CDR3 protein, called by TCRdb with MiXCR from the 5' RACE reads. The repertoire holds some 1,500,000 distinct CDR3 sequences, around 40% seen once, with about 4% in the top ten. As to this clonotype: What it binds is unknown.

This receptor was obtained from a woman aged 18-30 years in good health. The sequenced sample was blood.

CDR3 sequence: CASTSGTSGRNEQFF. The CDR3 DNA follows: TGTGCCAGCACCTCCGGGACTAGCGGGAGGAATGAGCAGTTCTTC. The chain carries TRBV27 and TRBJ2-1; 15 bases match TRBD2. Germline V gives CDR1 MNHEY, CDR2 SMNVEV (reference sequence). The trim removed 7 bases at V and 7 bases at J, leaving 5 bases unmatched. The CDR3 consists of 15 residues.